These 22 T cell receptor beta chains came from one sample sequenced in a study of T-cell reconstitution after alpha-beta-depleted transplantation in children. As it was prepared, the TCRbeta library received unique molecular identifiers. TCRdb analysed the PCR reads with MiXCR anew, one entry per CDR3 protein. This table holds about 260,000 distinct CDR3 sequences, around 7.5% found once. This specimen was PBMCs, mostly from graft donor cells, taken 180 days after TCRalphabeta/CD19-depleted stem cell transplant. The receptor source for this set is a male patient younger than 18 who had a stem cell transplant for acute lymphoblastic leukemia, so the T cells may come from the graft donor.

This clonotype was seen many times. The chain uses TRBV28 and TRBJ2-7; D is perhaps TRBD1 (6 bases). The CDR3 consists of 14 residues. V lost 2 bases to trimming and J lost 2 bases, with 10 bases between them. Germline lookup yields CDR1 MDHEN and CDR2 SYDVKM. The CDR3 spells CASSLAGTTYEQYF. CDR3 coding DNA: TGTGCCAGCAGTTTAGCTGGGACAACCTACGAGCAGTACTTC.

This clonotype was seen at least ten times. V usage is TRBV9 and J usage is TRBJ2-5, with D maybe TRBD1 (5 bases). The V end was cut by 0 bases, the J end by 1 base, with 10 bases between. The CDR3 contains 15 residues. The germline gives CDR1 SGDLS, CDR2 YYNGEE. The CDR3: CASSVEGAPQETQYF. DNA for the CDR3: TGTGCCAGCAGCGTAGAAGGGGCGCCCCAAGAGACCCAGTACTTC.

This clonotype has a count of ten or more. The genes are TRBV20-1 and TRBJ1-6; no clear D gene. Trimming pared 0 bases from V and 4 bases from J, leaving 10 bases between. CDR1 and CDR2 (germline): DFQATT, SNEGSKA (reference sequence). CDR3 size: 15 residues. This CDR3 is CSARDRRRYNSPLHF. CDR3 coding DNA: TGCAGTGCTAGAGATAGGAGACGGTATAATTCACCCCTCCACTTT.

There are many counts of this clonotype. The chain uses TRBV21-1 and TRBJ1-1; whether TRBD1, the table's D call, matches the DNA was not checked. TRBV21-1 is a pseudogene locus. There are 14 residues in the CDR3. CDR3 nucleotides: TGTGCCAGCAGCCATCCGGGTACGGGCGCTGAAGCTTTCTTT. Translating gives CASSHPGTGAEAFF.

This clonotype was counted ten times or more. The chain couples TRBV10-3 to TRBJ2-3; TRBD1 is a possible D gene (6 bases). The CDR3 consists of 15 residues. Trimming stripped 10 bases from V and 3 bases from J, with 20 bases between. CDR1 is ENHRY, CDR2 SYGVKD, per germline. The CDR3 sequence: CATLGGPSKTDTQYF. In nucleotides, the CDR3 is TGTGCCACCCTAGGGGGACCATCTAAAACAGATACGCAGTATTTT.

In its sample, this clonotype was seen many times. The chain employs TRBV19 and TRBJ2-5, with 7 bases identical to TRBD1. V lost 4 bases and J lost 3; bases outside the gene matches: 5. The CDR3 is 14 residues long. The V gene's germline CDR1 is LNHDA and CDR2 SQIVND (reference sequence). The CDR3 spells CASSTLGGEETQYF. CDR3 nucleotides: TGTGCCAGTAGTACCTTAGGGGGCGAAGAGACCCAGTACTTC. Drawing the rest from reference TRBV19 and TRBJ2-5, the complete variable domain is DGGITQSPKYLFRKEGQNVTLSCEQNLNHDAMYWYRQDPGQGLRLIYYSQIVNDFQKGDIAEGYSVSREKKESFPLTVTSAQKNPTAFYLCASSTLGGEETQYFGPGTRLLVL.

This clonotype came up many times. The chain recombines TRBV5-5 with TRBJ2-7, with TRBD1 matching over 9 bases. Unmatched junction bases numbered 6, after V lost 5 bases and J lost 6 bases. CDR1 is SGHKS, CDR2 YYEKEE, per germline (reference sequence). The CDR3 has 13 amino acids. The CDR3 DNA follows: TGTGCCAGCAGGGACAGGGGAGGCTTCGAGCAGTACTTC. It codes for CASRDRGGFEQYF.

This clonotype was seen ten or more times. The rearrangement uses TRBV6-5 and TRBJ1-2; no reliable D call. Trimming pared 2 bases from V and 7 bases from J, leaving 11 bases between. The CDR3 sequence is 13 residues long. Looked up from germline, CDR1 is MNHEY and CDR2 is SVGAGI. The CDR3 spells CASSYGDWRGYTF. In nucleotides, the CDR3 is TGTGCCAGCAGTTACGGAGATTGGCGTGGCTACACCTTC.

In this sample, this clonotype turned up many times. The chain joins TRBV6-5 to TRBJ2-1; D is possibly TRBD1 or TRBD2 (6 bases each). CDR1 and CDR2 from the germline V gene are MNHEY and SVGAGI. Trimming removed 8 bases at V and 1 base at J, with 12 bases between. The CDR3 consists of 14 residues. The CDR3 DNA is TGTGCCAGCCAACCGGGGGCTTCCTACAATGAGCAGTTCTTC. It specifies CASQPGASYNEQFF.

This sequence joins TRBV4-1 and TRBJ1-5; unclear D gene. This CDR3 comprises 14 residues. V was clipped by 1 base and J by 3 bases, with 7 bases between them. The germline gives CDR1 MGHRA, CDR2 YSYEKL. The CDR3 DNA is TGCGCCAGCAGCCAAGGACGGTTCAATCAGCCCCAGCATTTT. This sequence encodes CASSQGRFNQPQHF.

As to this clonotype: Just one base apart from a much larger clone, this may be a read error. The V and J genes are TRBV7-2 and TRBJ1-1; the D gene is possibly TRBD1 (5 bases). This CDR3 comprises 14 residues. CDR1 and CDR2 from the germline V gene are SGHTA and FQGNSA. The V end lost 1 base, the J end lost 7 bases, and 13 bases lay between the germline ends. As DNA, the CDR3 is TGTGCCAGCAGCTTAGAGGGACCCACGAGTGAAGCTTTCTTT. Translating gives CASSLEGPTSEAFF.

This clonotype occurred many times. At one end the junction does not follow the germline gene, possibly because of a read error. The rearrangement uses TRBV18 and TRBJ1-3; no reliable D call. Germline loops: CDR1 KGHSH, CDR2 LQKENI. The CDR3 totals 12 residues. The CDR3 protein is CASSPDGNTIYF. Written as DNA, the CDR3 is TGCGCCAGCAGCCCCGACGGAAACACCATATATTTT. Supplemented by reference TRBV18 and TRBJ1-3, the full variable domain reads NAGVMQNPRHLVRRRGQEARLRCSPMKGHSHVYWYRQLPEEGLKFMVYLQKENIIDESGMPKERFSAEFPKEGPSILRIQQVVRGDSAAYFCASSPDGNTIYFGEGSWLTVV.

This clonotype was seen many times. This rearrangement joins TRBV29-1 to TRBJ2-1; maybe TRBD1 (6 bases). The CDR3 runs to 13 residues. V dropped 4 bases and J dropped 2 bases, with 9 bases sitting between them. From germline, CDR1 is SQVTM and CDR2 ANQGSEA. CDR3 DNA: TGCAGCGTTGGGGCAGGGGCCTACAATGAGCAGTTCTTC. Protein product: CSVGAGAYNEQFF.

The table lists this clonotype with many counts. The chain is built from TRBV4-1 and TRBJ1-5; 9 bases agree with TRBD1. CDR1 and CDR2 (germline): MGHRA, YSYEKL. Losses at the gene ends were 4 bases for V and 5 bases for J; bases not matched to a gene: 6. The CDR3 runs 15 residues. The CDR3, as DNA: TGCGCCAGCAGCCCCGCGGGGACAGGGTATCAGCCCCAGCATTTT. Encoded protein: CASSPAGTGYQPQHF.

This clonotype was counted ten times or more. The V call is TRBV3-1, the J call TRBJ2-1, with a weak D call TRBD2 (5 bases). V was cut by 4 bases and J by 5 bases, with 15 bases left in between. The germline CDR1 and CDR2 sequences are LGHDT and YNNKEL (reference sequence). The CDR3 length is 15 residues. CDR3 residues: CASSLLRTVNNEQFF. CDR3 DNA: TGTGCCAGCAGCCTCCTCCGGACTGTAAACAATGAGCAGTTCTTC.

The sample holds many counts of this clonotype. Relative to the germline gene, one junction end is altered; a read error may explain this. The V gene is TRBV6-4, the J gene TRBJ2-7; 9 bases fit TRBD1. Germline V gene data show CDR1 as MRHNA and CDR2 as SNTAGT. This CDR3 is built from 16 residues. CDR3 coding DNA: TGTGCCAGCATTGACGACAGGGGGATTTATGATGGCGAGCAGTACTTC. Its protein is CASIDDRGIYDGEQYF.

This clonotype was recorded at least ten times. The chain employs TRBV15 and TRBJ2-1; D uncertain. This CDR3 is built from 15 residues. Germline lookup yields CDR1 LNHNV and CDR2 YYDKDF (reference sequence). Trimming shortened V by 3 bases and J by 0 bases, and 9 bases separated the two germline ends. CDR3 amino acids: CATSSPLNSYNEQFF. The DNA for the CDR3 is TGTGCCACCAGCAGCCCCTTAAACTCCTACAATGAGCAGTTCTTC.

In its sample, this clonotype was seen many times. The gene calls are TRBV12-3 or TRBV12-4 and TRBJ2-1; 8 bases match TRBD2. After removal of 7 bases from V and 9 bases from J, the junction contained 11 bases not matched to a gene. The CDR3 consists of 14 residues. The CDR3 protein is CASTLRGGPLEQFF. In DNA form, the CDR3 reads TGTGCCAGCACCTTACGGGGGGGCCCCCTTGAGCAGTTCTTC.

Remarks on this clonotype: This may be a read error, as it is one base from a much larger clone. This chain connects TRBV25-1 to TRBJ2-3; 9 bases are shared with TRBD1. V lost 3 bases, J lost 4 bases, and 8 bases stayed unmatched. This CDR3 contains 16 residues. Per germline, CDR1 MGHDK and CDR2 SYGVNS. The CDR3 sequence: CASSDPGQGTADTQYF. The CDR3 DNA reads as TGTGCCAGCAGTGACCCGGGACAGGGTACGGCAGATACGCAGTATTTT.

This clonotype was counted ten times or more. The V gene is TRBV7-2, the J gene TRBJ2-5, with D unresolved. Trimming cost V 0 bases and J 7 bases, with 9 bases left between them. The CDR3 loop spans 13 amino acids. Germline assignment: CDR1 SGHTA and CDR2 FQGNSA. CDR3 protein: CASSLAPPRTQYF. As DNA, the CDR3 is TGTGCCAGCAGCTTAGCGCCTCCCCGGACCCAGTACTTC.

This clonotype was found many times. This chain links TRBV11-1 with TRBJ2-6; weak D call: TRBD1 (6 bases). With 4 bases removed from V and 2 bases from J, the gap between germline ends came to 12 bases. The germline CDR1 and CDR2 sequences are SGHAT and FQDESV (reference sequence). The CDR3 runs 16 residues. The CDR3 bases are TGTGCCAGCAGCTCCCCAGACAGGCCTGGGGCCAACGTCCTGACTTTC. Translated: CASSSPDRPGANVLTF.

This clonotype was seen many times. The chain joins TRBV24-1 to TRBJ1-5, with 7 bases fitting TRBD1. The V gene end was trimmed by 2 bases and the J gene end by 1 base; junction bases not matched to a gene: 13. The CDR3 loop spans 19 amino acids. Germline V lookup: CDR1 KGHDR, CDR2 SFDVKD. CDR3: CATSDSTGEGISSNQPQHF. For the CDR3, the DNA is TGTGCCACCAGTGATTCTACAGGGGAGGGGATATCGAGCAATCAGCCCCAGCATTTT.